Listed below are T cell receptor beta chains from one sample, sequenced in a study of blood T cell repertoires in COVID-19. Here immunoSEQ multiplex PCR was the method, and the copy in TCRdb shows in-frame clones only, minus some. Here the sample spans roughly 100,000 clones, roughly 85% being singletons. Sequencing was performed on peripheral blood. The receptors originated from a human donor in a cohort sampled during active COVID-19. CDR3s leave out the opening cysteine and the closing phenylalanine or tryptophan. The order of the fields is V gene, CDR3 protein.

>TRBV7-3
ASSLSPGQGMETQY
>TRBV5-4
ASSSGQGLIQTEQF
>TRBV2
ASSEQGIYNEQF
>TRBV5-6
ASSLDRAQPQH
>TRBV7-2
ASSLGGGTTRYEQY
>TRBV6-2/TRBV6-3
ASSYISGPSYEQY
>TRBV30
AWIRKPPSYINEQF
>TRBV9
ASSDPWTSGGSSTDTQY
>TRBV12-5
ASGYQYTGGNEQY
>TRBV28
ASSSPGLNYEQY
>TRBV6-5
ASRRDQGGETQY
>TRBV18
ASSPQGLTDTQY
>TRBV2
ASSIDRDGYNEQF
>TRBV7-3
ASSLAGSHYNEQF
>TRBV29-1
SVGRGYEQY
>TRBV19
ASRPGTDELTYEQY
>TRBV24-1
ATSDSRLAGVNEQF
>TRBV10-3
AISADRGEETQY
>TRBV29-1
SAGPGALGNTIY
>TRBV5-1
ASSFLEGAGYEQY
>TRBV28
ASSLARGDTIY
>TRBV28
ASIPGSLGGELF
>TRBV10-3
AIREGVSTEAF
>TRBV20-1
SASLSSGYNEQF
>TRBV19
ASTPAGTYEQY
>TRBV5-6
ASSRTGQQETQY
>TRBV10-2
ASRQGMNTEAF
>TRBV2
ASSVDISGGELF
>TRBV19
ASGSRDRLNTEAF
>TRBV27
ASSPADRSEKLF
>TRBV2
ASSVDRRSPYGYT
>TRBV7-9
ASSHVGGTGELF
>TRBV28
ASSRVSGGTYNEQF
>TRBV6-6
ASSSQGNTEAF
>TRBV5-4
ASRNHSVWEQY
>TRBV12-3/TRBV12-4
ASSLALAREQY
>TRBV30
AWRTGGSSQPQH
>TRBV5-1
ASQGASGGYEQY
>TRBV10-3
AISESELAGADTQY
>TRBV5-1
ASSVGQGRHLF
>TRBV6-5
ASSNTGPPGNIQY
>TRBV5-1
ASSLRTGPASYEQY
>TRBV10-2
ASSDSEAVDREQF
>TRBV24-1
ATSDPGSDTQY
>TRBV5-1
ASRPDSLNSPLH
>TRBV14
ASSPPGTANYGYT
>TRBV5-6
ASSLDGWNMNTEAF
>TRBV27
ASSWAAGLTGELF
>TRBV7-3
ASSPSGGRPDTQY
>TRBV12-3/TRBV12-4
ASSFSLQETQY
>TRBV5-5
ASSLAGSSYNEQF